The source of this T cell receptor beta chain is a study of PD-1 blockade in classical Hodgkin lymphoma. All patients experienced relapse after autologous stem cell transplantation, and brentuximab vedotin exposure was variable. CDR3 size: 12 residues. Trimming took off 1 base at V and 3 bases at J, with 4 bases between the two ends. Looked up from germline, CDR1 is SGDLS and CDR2 is YYNGEE. TCRdb's copy holds only in-frame clones and misses some; the assay was immunoSEQ multiplex PCR. The repertoire consists of about 14,000 clones, with more than 70% occurring once and the leading ten covering approximately 25%.

The V and J genes are TRBV9 and TRBJ2-5; no firm D call. The specimen was peripheral blood mononuclear cells (PBMCs), collected before the second cycle of nivolumab. This sequence originates from a human donor with classical Hodgkin lymphoma. CDR3 region: CASSVREETQYF. The CDR3 DNA reads as TGTGCCAGCAGCGTAAGGGAAGAGACCCAGTACTTC.